The clone carrying this T cell receptor (beta chain) was picked up a small number of times. This sample is drawn from a study of blood T cell repertoires in COVID-19. Generated by immunoSEQ multiplex PCR, the TCRdb table keeps only in-frame clones and is missing some. The sample contains about 67,000 clones, more than 75% of which appear only once. The germline V gene has CDR1 LGHNA and CDR2 YNFKEQ. There are 17 residues in the CDR3. V lost 0 bases to trimming and J lost 9 bases; unmatched junction nucleotides: 10. This chain joins TRBV4-2 and TRBJ2-2; TRBD1 agrees at 10 bases. Specimen: peripheral blood. The receptor was isolated from a man aged 50 to 59 with active COVID-19. The CDR3 DNA sequence: TGTGCCAGCAGCCAAGACTTTGGGACAGGGGTAAATCGGGAGCTGTTTTTT. It codes for CASSQDFGTGVNRELFF.